The source of this TCR beta chain is a study of T cells after yellow fever vaccination. This clonotype was observed a few times. Its antigen is not identified. Findings and caveats of the study: A small proportion of clonotypes was detected in both the CD4 and CD8 compartments. The study found a weaker secondary response that peaked faster, day 5 versus 15.

A 5'RACE template-switching step, the method used to make TCR cDNA, added a universal primer site and UMIs. Using its own MiXCR run on the 5' RACE reads, TCRdb lists one record per CDR3 protein. This sample carries 300,000 to 400,000 distinct CDR3 sequences, roughly 7.5% of them seen once, and the ten largest clones take 15% to 20%. This CDR3 region has 13 residues. V was shortened by 7 bases and J by 2 bases, with 10 bases between the two germline ends. Germline loops: CDR1 LNHDA, CDR2 SQIVND (reference sequence). The chain is built from TRBV19 and TRBJ2-3; weak D call: TRBD1 (6 bases). This clonotype originated in a young man who received the YFV17D yellow fever vaccine. Sequences were derived from PBMCs, sampled about 49 days after the first yellow fever vaccination. As DNA, the CDR3 is TGTGCCAGTACCCGGGACAACACAGATACGCAGTATTTT. It translates to CASTRDNTDTQYF.